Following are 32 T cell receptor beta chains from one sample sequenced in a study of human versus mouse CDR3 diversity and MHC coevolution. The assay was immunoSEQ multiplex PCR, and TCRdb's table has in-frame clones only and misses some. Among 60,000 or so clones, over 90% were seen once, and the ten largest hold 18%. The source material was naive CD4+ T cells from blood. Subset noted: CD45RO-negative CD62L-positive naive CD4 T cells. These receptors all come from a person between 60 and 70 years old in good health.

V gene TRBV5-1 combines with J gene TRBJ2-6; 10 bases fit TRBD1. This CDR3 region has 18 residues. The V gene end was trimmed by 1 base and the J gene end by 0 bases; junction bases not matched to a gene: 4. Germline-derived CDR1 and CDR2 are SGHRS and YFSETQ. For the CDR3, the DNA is TGCGCCAGCAGCTTGATGGGACAGGGGAACTCTGGGGCCAACGTCCTGACTTTC. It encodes CASSLMGQGNSGANVLTF.

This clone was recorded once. CDR3: CASSLVSGGGYEQYF. CDR3 nucleotides: TGTGCCAGCAGCTTAGTTTCAGGGGGCGGCTACGAGCAGTACTTC. V gene TRBV11-2 combines with J gene TRBJ2-7; 8 bases are a match to TRBD1. V lost 1 base and J lost 3; bases outside the gene matches: 5. The CDR3 runs 15 residues. CDR1 SGHAT and CDR2 FQNNGV come from the germline V gene.

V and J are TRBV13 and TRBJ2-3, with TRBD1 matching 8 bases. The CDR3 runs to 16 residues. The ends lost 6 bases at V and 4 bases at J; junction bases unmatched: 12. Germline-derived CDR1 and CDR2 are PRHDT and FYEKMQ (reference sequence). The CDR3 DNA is TGTGCCAGCAGTTTTAGGCGGGGACAGGCGGCAGATACGCAGTATTTT. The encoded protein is CASSFRRGQAADTQYF.

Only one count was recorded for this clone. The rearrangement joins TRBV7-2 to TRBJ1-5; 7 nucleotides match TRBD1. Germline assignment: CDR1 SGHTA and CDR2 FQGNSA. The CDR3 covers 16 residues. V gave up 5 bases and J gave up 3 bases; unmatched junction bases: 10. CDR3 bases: TGTGCCAGCAGCCCTTATGCTGACAGGGCCAATCAGCCCCAGCATTTT. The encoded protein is CASSPYADRANQPQHF.

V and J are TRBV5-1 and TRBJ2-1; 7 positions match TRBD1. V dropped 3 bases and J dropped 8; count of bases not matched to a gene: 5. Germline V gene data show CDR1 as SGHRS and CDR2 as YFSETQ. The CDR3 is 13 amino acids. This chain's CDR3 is CASSSDRPDEQFF. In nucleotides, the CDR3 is TGCGCCAGCAGCTCGGACAGGCCGGATGAGCAGTTCTTC.

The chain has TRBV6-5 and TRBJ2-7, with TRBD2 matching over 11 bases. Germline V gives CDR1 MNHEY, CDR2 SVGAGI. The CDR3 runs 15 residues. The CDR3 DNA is TGTGAACCAACCATAGCGGGAGGGAAGGACTACGAGCAGTACTTC. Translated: CEPTIAGGKDYEQYF.

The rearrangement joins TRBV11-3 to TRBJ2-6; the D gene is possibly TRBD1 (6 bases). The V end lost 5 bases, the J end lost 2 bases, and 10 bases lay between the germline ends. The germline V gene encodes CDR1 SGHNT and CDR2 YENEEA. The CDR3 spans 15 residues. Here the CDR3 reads CASSTQGAGANVLTF. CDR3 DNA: TGTGCCAGCAGCACACAGGGTGCTGGGGCCAACGTCCTGACTTTC.

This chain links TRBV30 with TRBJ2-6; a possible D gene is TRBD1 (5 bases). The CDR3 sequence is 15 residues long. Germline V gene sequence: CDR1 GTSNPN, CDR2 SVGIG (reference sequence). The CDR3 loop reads CATNQGRSGANVLTF. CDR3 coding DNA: TGTGCAACAAATCAGGGCAGGTCTGGGGCCAACGTCCTGACTTTC.

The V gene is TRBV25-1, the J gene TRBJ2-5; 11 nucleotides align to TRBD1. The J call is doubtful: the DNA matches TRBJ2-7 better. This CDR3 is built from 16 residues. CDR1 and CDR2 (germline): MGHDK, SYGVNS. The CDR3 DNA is TGTGCCAGCAGTGCCATCCCGGGACAGGGGGACGACGAGCAGTACTTC. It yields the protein CASSAIPGQGDDEQYF.

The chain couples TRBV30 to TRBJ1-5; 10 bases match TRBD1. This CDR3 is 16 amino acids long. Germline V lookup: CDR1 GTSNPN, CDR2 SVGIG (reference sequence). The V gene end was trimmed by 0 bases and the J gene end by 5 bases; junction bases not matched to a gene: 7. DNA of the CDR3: TGTGCCTGGAGTGTTTCTCTCGGGACAGGGGATCAGCCCCAGCATTTT. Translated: CAWSVSLGTGDQPQHF.

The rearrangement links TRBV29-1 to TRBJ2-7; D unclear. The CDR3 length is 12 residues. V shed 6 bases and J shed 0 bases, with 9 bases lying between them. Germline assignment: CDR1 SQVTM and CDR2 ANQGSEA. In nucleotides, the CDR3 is TGCAGCGTCGTAAGTAGCTCCTACGAGCAGTACTTC. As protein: CSVVSSSYEQYF.

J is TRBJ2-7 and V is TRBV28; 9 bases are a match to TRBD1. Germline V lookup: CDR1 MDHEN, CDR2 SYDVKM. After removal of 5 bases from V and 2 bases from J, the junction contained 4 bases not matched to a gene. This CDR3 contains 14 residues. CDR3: CASSPGQGPYEQYF. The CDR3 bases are TGTGCCAGCAGTCCAGGACAGGGGCCCTACGAGCAGTACTTC.

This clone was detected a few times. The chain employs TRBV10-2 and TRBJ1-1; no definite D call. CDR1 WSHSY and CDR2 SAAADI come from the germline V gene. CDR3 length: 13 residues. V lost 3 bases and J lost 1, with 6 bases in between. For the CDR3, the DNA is TGCGCCAGCAGTGACCCCAAGAACACTGAAGCTTTCTTT. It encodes CASSDPKNTEAFF.

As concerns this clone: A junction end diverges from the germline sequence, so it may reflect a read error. The CDR3 DNA reads TGTGCCAGCAGTGAAGGGTGGGGCACGAAAACCGCTGATTTC. Its translation: CASSEGWGTKTADF. The chain links TRBV2 to TRBJ1-2, with D possibly TRBD1 on 5 matching bases. CDR3 length: 14 amino acids. Germline-derived CDR1 and CDR2 are SNHLY and FYNNEI.

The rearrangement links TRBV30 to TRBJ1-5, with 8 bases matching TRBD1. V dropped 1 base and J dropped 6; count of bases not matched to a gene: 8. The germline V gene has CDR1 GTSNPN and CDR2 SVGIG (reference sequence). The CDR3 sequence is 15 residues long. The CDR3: CAWSELDRESQPQHF. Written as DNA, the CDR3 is TGTGCCTGGAGTGAACTGGACAGGGAGAGTCAGCCCCAGCATTTT.

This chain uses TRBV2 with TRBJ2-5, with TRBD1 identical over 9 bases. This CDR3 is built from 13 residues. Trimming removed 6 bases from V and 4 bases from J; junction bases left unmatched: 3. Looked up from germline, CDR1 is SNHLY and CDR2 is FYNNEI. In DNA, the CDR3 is TGTGCCAGCAGCGGACAGGGGCTAGAGACCCAGTACTTC. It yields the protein CASSGQGLETQYF.

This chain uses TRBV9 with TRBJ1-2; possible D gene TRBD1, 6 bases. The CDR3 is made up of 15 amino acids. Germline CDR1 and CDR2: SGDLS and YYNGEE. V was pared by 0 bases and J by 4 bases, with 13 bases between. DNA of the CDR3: TGTGCCAGCAGCGTAGTCGGGGGGCTGGGCTATGGCTACACCTTC. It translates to CASSVVGGLGYGYTF.

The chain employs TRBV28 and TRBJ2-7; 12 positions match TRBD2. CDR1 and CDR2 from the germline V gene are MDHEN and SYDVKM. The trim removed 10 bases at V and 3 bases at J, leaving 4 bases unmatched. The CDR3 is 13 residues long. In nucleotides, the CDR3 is TGTGCCATCGGACTAGCGGGAAACTACGAGCAGTACTTC. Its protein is CAIGLAGNYEQYF. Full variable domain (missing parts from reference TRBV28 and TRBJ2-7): DVKVTQSSRYLVKRTGEKVFLECVQDMDHENMFWYRQDPGLGLRLIYFSYDVKMKEKGDIPEGYSVSREKKERFSLILESASTNQTSMYLCAIGLAGNYEQYFGPGTRLTVT.

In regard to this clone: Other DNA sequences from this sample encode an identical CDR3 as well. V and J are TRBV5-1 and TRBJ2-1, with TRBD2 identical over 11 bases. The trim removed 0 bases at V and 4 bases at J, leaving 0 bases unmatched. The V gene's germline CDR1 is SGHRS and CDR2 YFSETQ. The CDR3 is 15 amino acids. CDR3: CASSLGTSGYNEQFF. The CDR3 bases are TGCGCCAGCAGCTTGGGGACTAGCGGGTACAATGAGCAGTTCTTC. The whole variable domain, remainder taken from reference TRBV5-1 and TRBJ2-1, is KAGVTQTPRYLIKTRGQQVTLSCSPISGHRSVSWYQQTPGQGLQFLFEYFSETQRNKGNFPGRFSGRQFSNSRSEMNVSTLELGDSALYLCASSLGTSGYNEQFFGPGTRLTVL.

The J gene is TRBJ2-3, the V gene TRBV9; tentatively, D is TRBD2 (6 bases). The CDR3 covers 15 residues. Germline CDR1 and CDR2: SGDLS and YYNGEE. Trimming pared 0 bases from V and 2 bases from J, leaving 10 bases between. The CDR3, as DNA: TGTGCCAGCAGCGTAGGGGACTTCAACACAGATACGCAGTATTTT. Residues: CASSVGDFNTDTQYF.

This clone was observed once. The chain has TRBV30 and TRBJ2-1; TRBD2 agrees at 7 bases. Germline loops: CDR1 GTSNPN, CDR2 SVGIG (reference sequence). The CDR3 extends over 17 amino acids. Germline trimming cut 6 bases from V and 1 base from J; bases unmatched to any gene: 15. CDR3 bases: TGTGCCTGCCAGGGCGGGGGACCCTTTGGATCCTACAATGAGCAGTTCTTC. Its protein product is CACQGGGPFGSYNEQFF.

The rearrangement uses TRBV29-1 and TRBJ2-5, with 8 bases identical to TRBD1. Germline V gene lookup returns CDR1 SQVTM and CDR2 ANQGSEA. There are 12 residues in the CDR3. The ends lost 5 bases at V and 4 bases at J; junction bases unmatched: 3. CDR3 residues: CSVLRGRETQYF. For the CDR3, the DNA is TGCAGCGTTCTCAGGGGGCGAGAGACCCAGTACTTC.

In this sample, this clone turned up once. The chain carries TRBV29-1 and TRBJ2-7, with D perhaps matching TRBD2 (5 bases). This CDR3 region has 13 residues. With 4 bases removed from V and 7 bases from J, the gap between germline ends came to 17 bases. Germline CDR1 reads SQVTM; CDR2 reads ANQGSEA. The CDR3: CSVVRAPPGEQYF. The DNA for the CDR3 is TGCAGCGTTGTGCGGGCTCCCCCGGGGGAGCAGTACTTC.

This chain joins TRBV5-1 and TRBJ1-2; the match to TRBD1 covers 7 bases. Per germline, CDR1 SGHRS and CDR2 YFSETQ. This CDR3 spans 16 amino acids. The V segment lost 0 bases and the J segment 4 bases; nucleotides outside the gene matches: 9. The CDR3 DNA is TGCGCCAGCAGCTTGGAGGGGGCAACAGAATCCTATGGCTACACCTTC. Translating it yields CASSLEGATESYGYTF.

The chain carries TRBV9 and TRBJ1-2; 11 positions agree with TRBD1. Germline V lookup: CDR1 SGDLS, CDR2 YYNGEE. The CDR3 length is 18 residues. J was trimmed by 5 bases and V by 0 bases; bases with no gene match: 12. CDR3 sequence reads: CASSVDGQGQGAKYGYTF. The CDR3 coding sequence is TGTGCCAGCAGCGTAGACGGTCAAGGACAGGGGGCGAAATATGGCTACACCTTC.

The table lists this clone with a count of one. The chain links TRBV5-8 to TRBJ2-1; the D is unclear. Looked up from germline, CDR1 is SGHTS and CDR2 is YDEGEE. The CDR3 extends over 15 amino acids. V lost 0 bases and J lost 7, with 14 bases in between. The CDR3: CASSLGKSVSNEQFF. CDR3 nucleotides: TGTGCCAGCAGCTTGGGTAAATCAGTCTCGAATGAGCAGTTCTTC.

CDR3 sequence: CSVVVGFAAGDTQYF. Here the CDR3 DNA reads TGCAGCGTTGTGGTCGGGTTTGCGGCGGGAGATACGCAGTATTTT. The gene calls are TRBV29-1 and TRBJ2-3, with D perhaps matching TRBD2 (5 bases). This CDR3 is 15 amino acids long. Germline assignment: CDR1 SQVTM and CDR2 ANQGSEA. V lost 4 bases and J lost 5, with 19 bases in between.

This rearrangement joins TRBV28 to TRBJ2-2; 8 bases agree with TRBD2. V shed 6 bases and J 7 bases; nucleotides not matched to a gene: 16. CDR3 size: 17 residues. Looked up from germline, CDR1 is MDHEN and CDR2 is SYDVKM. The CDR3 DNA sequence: TGTGCCAGCAGCCCCAGGATAGCGGGACTGACGGGCGGGGAGCTGTTTTTT. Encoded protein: CASSPRIAGLTGGELFF. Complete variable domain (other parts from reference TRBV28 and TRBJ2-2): DVKVTQSSRYLVKRTGEKVFLECVQDMDHENMFWYRQDPGLGLRLIYFSYDVKMKEKGDIPEGYSVSREKKERFSLILESASTNQTSMYLCASSPRIAGLTGGELFFGEGSRLTVL.

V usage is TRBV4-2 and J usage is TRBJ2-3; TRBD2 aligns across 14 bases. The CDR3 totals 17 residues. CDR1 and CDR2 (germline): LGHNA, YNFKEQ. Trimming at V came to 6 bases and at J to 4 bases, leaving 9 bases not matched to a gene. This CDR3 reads CASRGTSGRGGADTQYF. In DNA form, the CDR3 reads TGTGCCAGCAGGGGGACTAGCGGGAGAGGGGGCGCAGATACGCAGTATTTT.

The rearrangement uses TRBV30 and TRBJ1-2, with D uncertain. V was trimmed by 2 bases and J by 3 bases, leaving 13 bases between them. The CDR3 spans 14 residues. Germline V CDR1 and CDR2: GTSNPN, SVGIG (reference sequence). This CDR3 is CAWSLTPPDYGYTF. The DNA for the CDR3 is TGTGCCTGGAGTCTTACCCCGCCGGACTATGGCTACACCTTC.

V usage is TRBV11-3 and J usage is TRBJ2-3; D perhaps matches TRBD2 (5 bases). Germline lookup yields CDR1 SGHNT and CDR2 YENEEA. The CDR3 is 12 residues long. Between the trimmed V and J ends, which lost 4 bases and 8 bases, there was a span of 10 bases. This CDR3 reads CASSSDAGTQYF. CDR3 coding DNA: TGTGCCAGCAGCTCGGACGCGGGTACGCAGTATTTT.

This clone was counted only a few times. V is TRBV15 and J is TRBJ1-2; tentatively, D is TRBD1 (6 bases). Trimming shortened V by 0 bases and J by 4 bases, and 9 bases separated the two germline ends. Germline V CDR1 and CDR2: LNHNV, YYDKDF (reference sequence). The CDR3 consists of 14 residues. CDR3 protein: CATSRDRGGYGYTF. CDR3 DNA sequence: TGTGCCACCAGCAGAGATAGGGGGGGCTATGGCTACACCTTC.